The rows below give T cell receptor beta chains drawn from one sample of a study of blood T cell repertoires in COVID-19. TCRdb's table, derived via immunoSEQ multiplex PCR, lists solely in-frame clones and lacks some. This sample has fewer than 250,000 clones, with roughly 90% found just once. The specimen sequenced was peripheral blood. All receptors come from a man between 65 and 85 years old with acute or convalescent COVID-19. CDR3s include the opening cysteine and the closing phenylalanine or tryptophan. D genes are given only for firm matches. For some rows the clone size is stated as once, few or many, or as a class when expanded; others skip it.

abundance	j_gene	d_gene	v_gene	CDR3nt	CDR3aa
-	TRBJ2-3	TRBD2	TRBV19	TGTGCCAGTAGTTTCCCGGGACTAGCGGGATACACAGATACGCAGTATTTT	CASSFPGLAGYTDTQYF
-	TRBJ2-4	-	TRBV12-3/TRBV12-4	TGTGCCAGCAGTTCCTCCTTAAACATTCAGTACTTC	CASSSSLNIQYF
-	TRBJ2-5	-	TRBV4-1	TGCGCCAGCAGCCATGAGGGTCCCCAAGAGACCCAGTACTTC	CASSHEGPQETQYF
-	TRBJ2-1	TRBD1	TRBV6-5	TGTGCCAGCAGTCCCCGGGACAGGGCCTACAATGAGCAGTTCTTC	CASSPRDRAYNEQFF
-	TRBJ1-5	-	TRBV7-2	TGTGCCAGCAGCTTAACGTGGGCAGGGCGCCAGCCCCAGCATTTT	CASSLTWAGRQPQHF
-	TRBJ1-2	TRBD1	TRBV2	TGTGCCAGCAGTGAAGCACCCACAGGGGACCCCTGGGGCTACACCTTC	CASSEAPTGDPWGYTF
-	TRBJ1-1	-	TRBV7-2	TGTGCCAGCAGTTACAGTGGGAGCTTGATGGCTTTCTTT	CASSYSGSLMAFF
-	TRBJ1-5	-	TRBV7-6	TGTGCCAGCAGCTTAGGAGCGTCTTCGCGGCAGCATTTT	CASSLGASSRQHF
-	TRBJ2-1	TRBD2	TRBV7-9	TGTGCCAGCAGTATAGCGGGAGTTAGCGATGAGCAGTTCTTC	CASSIAGVSDEQFF
-	TRBJ2-3	-	TRBV7-6	TGTGCCAGCAGCCTCACTAGTATTTCTAGCACAGATACGCAGTATTTT	CASSLTSISSTDTQYF
-	TRBJ2-1	TRBD2	TRBV10-3	TGTGCCACGACGGAAGGGAGGGGAAAACCTTTTCTGGATGAGCAGTTCTTC	CATTEGRGKPFLDEQFF
few	TRBJ1-4	-	TRBV19	TGTGCCAGTAACCCTAGAGATGGCGGTGAAAAACTGTTTTTT	CASNPRDGGEKLFF
-	TRBJ2-2	-	TRBV9	TGTGCCAGCAGCGTAACCCCAGGCCTATCCTTTACCGGGGAGCTGTTTTTT	CASSVTPGLSFTGELFF
-	TRBJ1-1	-	TRBV28	TGTGCCAGCAGTTTTGGAGGGAAGGGGTGGAGTACTGAAGCTTTCTTT	CASSFGGKGWSTEAFF
-	TRBJ2-6	-	TRBV5-1	TGCGCCAGCAGCTTGGTTGGGGGCGGTGGGGCCAACGTCCTGACTTTC	CASSLVGGGGANVLTF
-	TRBJ1-1	TRBD1	TRBV29-1	TGCAGCGTTGAAGATCTATGGCAGGGGGTGAACACTGAAGCTTTCTTT	CSVEDLWQGVNTEAFF
-	TRBJ2-5	TRBD1	TRBV7-8	TGTGCCAGCAGCCGAGGACAGGGGGAGACCCAGTACTTC	CASSRGQGETQYF
-	TRBJ2-7	-	TRBV7-6	TGTGCCAGCAGCCAACAGGCGATATCGGCCGGGCACGAGCAGTACTTC	CASSQQAISAGHEQYF
once	TRBJ1-3	-	TRBV7-2	TGTGCCAGCAGCTTAGGAGGGTATGGAAACACCATATATTTT	CASSLGGYGNTIYF
-	TRBJ2-7	-	TRBV28	TGTGCCAGCAGTTCAGGGGACGGTTTGTCCTACGAGCAGTACTTC	CASSSGDGLSYEQYF
-	TRBJ2-7	-	TRBV18	TGTGCCAGCTCACCACCGCCGGGGTCCTACGAGCAGTACTTC	CASSPPPGSYEQYF
-	TRBJ2-3	-	TRBV2	TGTGCCAGCAGTGAAACCTACCGGGGGTGGGATACGCAGTATTTT	CASSETYRGWDTQYF
-	TRBJ2-7	-	TRBV12-3/TRBV12-4	TGTGCCAGCAGTTTGTGGGCAGACGAGCAGTACTTC	CASSLWADEQYF
-	TRBJ1-1	TRBD1	TRBV15	TGTGCCACCAGCAGAGGATCGATTAACAGGGGTGCCACTGAAGCTTTCTTT	CATSRGSINRGATEAFF
-	TRBJ1-6	TRBD1	TRBV7-2	TGTGCCAGCAGCTTATCGACAGGGATGAGCTCCTATAATTCACCCCTCCACTTT	CASSLSTGMSSYNSPLHF
-	TRBJ2-4	-	TRBV5-4	TGTGCCAGCAGCTCAACGGACAGCTACGTTCCTGGAAACATTCAGTACTTC	CASSSTDSYVPGNIQYF
-	TRBJ2-2	-	TRBV20-1	TGCAGTGCTAGTGAACAGCTAACCGGGGAGCTGTTTTTT	CSASEQLTGELFF
-	TRBJ1-3	TRBD1	TRBV11-1	TGTGCCAGCAGCCGGACAGGGGCTGGAAACACCATATATTTT	CASSRTGAGNTIYF
-	TRBJ2-7	-	TRBV3-1/TRBV3-2	TGTGCCAGCAGCCCTCGCGGGAAATCCTACGAGCAGTACTTC	CASSPRGKSYEQYF
few	TRBJ1-1	-	TRBV11-2	TGTGCCAGCAGCTTAATGACGGGGAACACTGAAGCTTTCTTT	CASSLMTGNTEAFF
-	TRBJ1-2	-	TRBV19	TGTGCCAGTGAACCCGTGGCAGGGGCATTGAATGGCTACACCTTC	CASEPVAGALNGYTF
-	TRBJ1-2	TRBD1	TRBV10-3	TGTGCCATCAACCCGGGACAGGGGAACTATGGCTACACCTTC	CAINPGQGNYGYTF
-	TRBJ2-1	TRBD2	TRBV11-2	TGTGCCAGCAGCTTAGGAAGCGGGAGATACAATGAGCAGTTCTTC	CASSLGSGRYNEQFF
-	TRBJ2-1	-	TRBV3-1/TRBV3-2	TGTGCCAGCAGCCAGGAAGCCCTAGCGTTGAGCTCCTACAATGAGCAGTTCTTC	CASSQEALALSSYNEQFF
once	TRBJ2-7	-	TRBV6-5	TGTGCCAGCAGGACACATGCGACCTACGAGCAGTACTTC	CASRTHATYEQYF
-	TRBJ2-5	TRBD2	TRBV4-2	TGTGCCAGCAGCCAAGTTGGACTAGAAGAGACCCAGTACTTC	CASSQVGLEETQYF
-	TRBJ1-1	-	TRBV19	TGTGCCAGTAGTAGGGACTCTCAGGGCCAGGGTACTGAAGCTTTCTTT	CASSRDSQGQGTEAFF
few	TRBJ1-5	-	TRBV19	TGTGCCAGTAGTCAGGGGCGAGAGCAGCCCCAGCATTTT	CASSQGREQPQHF
-	TRBJ2-6	-	TRBV11-2	TGTGCCAGCAGCTTAGTCCAGGCGCGAATCTCTGGGGCCAACGTCCTGACTTTC	CASSLVQARISGANVLTF
-	TRBJ2-3	TRBD2	TRBV3-1/TRBV3-2	TGTGCCAGCAGCCAAGATCAGCTAGCGGGAGCAGATACGCAGTATTTT	CASSQDQLAGADTQYF
-	TRBJ1-5	-	TRBV6-1	TGTGCCAGCAGTGAAGCAAGGAGGCAGCCCCAGCATTTT	CASSEARRQPQHF
-	TRBJ2-1	-	TRBV5-8	TGTGCCAGCAGCTTGGGCGGCTCGAGCTCCTACAATGAGCAGTTCTTC	CASSLGGSSSYNEQFF
-	TRBJ2-1	-	TRBV27	TGTGCCAGCAGTTATGGACTAAGAGGGAGCTCCTACAATGAGCAGTTCTTC	CASSYGLRGSSYNEQFF
-	TRBJ1-1	TRBD1	TRBV14	TGTGCCAGCAGCCGAAGGACAGGGATGAACACTGAAGCTTTCTTT	CASSRRTGMNTEAFF
-	TRBJ2-1	TRBD2	TRBV7-2	TGTGCCAGCAGCTTGGCCGGGACTAGCGCTAATGAGCAGTTCTTC	CASSLAGTSANEQFF
-	TRBJ2-2	-	TRBV18	TGTGCCAGCTCACCGTTCTCACTTTCCTCCGCCGGGGAGCTGTTTTTT	CASSPFSLSSAGELFF
few	TRBJ1-1	TRBD1	TRBV3-1/TRBV3-2	TGTGCCAGCAGCCAAGATCTTACCACAGGGGAAACTGAAGCTTTCTTT	CASSQDLTTGETEAFF